The 5 T cell receptor beta chains below were found in one sample sequenced in a study of immune aging and cytomegalovirus after organ transplant. Their cognate antigens are unknown. The time point denotes: five sample-tagged time points from pre-transplant (day -1) to day 368 post-transplant, pooled. Libraries came from microwell single-cell capture using BD Rhapsody targeted mRNA and AbSeq reagents. TCRdb ran MiXCR on the single-cell sequencing reads and lists one entry per CDR3 protein. This table holds roughly 20,000 distinct CDR3 sequences, just over 35% found once. The sequencing used CMV peptide-activated CD4+ and CD8+ T cells sorted from blood, collected at five time points, pooled. As to subset: sorted CD8+CD137+ and CD4+CD154+ T cells after about 12 h CMV IE-1 peptide stimulation. The receptors stem from a female donor who had a heart transplant and CMV viremia.

This chain links TRBV28 with TRBJ1-1; D is unresolved. The germline V gene encodes CDR1 MDHEN and CDR2 SYDVKM. This CDR3 has 13 residues. V gave up 7 bases and J gave up 8 bases, with 17 bases separating them. The CDR3 loop reads CASNRHSGSEAFF. Here the CDR3 DNA reads TGTGCCAGCAACCGCCACTCCGGGTCGGAAGCTTTCTTT.

With regard to this clonotype: The CDR3 does not end in the conserved phenylalanine or tryptophan, so this is likely a read error. This rearrangement joins TRBV27 to TRBJ2-7, with TRBD2 matching over 7 bases. This CDR3 comprises 14 residues. The germline gives CDR1 MNHEY, CDR2 SMNVEV (reference sequence). The CDR3 loop is CASSSSRGVYKQYL. In nucleotides, the CDR3 is TGTGCCAGCAGTTCATCCCGGGGGGTCTACAAGCAGTACTTA.

There are many counts of this clonotype. Just one base apart from a much larger clone, this may be a read error. This sequence joins TRBV28 and TRBJ2-7, with a tentative D call TRBD2 (6 bases). This CDR3 region has 15 residues. The germline CDR1 and CDR2 sequences are MDHEN and SYDVKM. The V gene lost 7 bases and the J gene lost 2 bases, with 18 bases spanning the gap. In DNA, the CDR3 is TGTGCCAGCATCCCGGGCGGGGAGCCGCCCTACGAGCAGTACTTC. This sequence encodes CASIPGGEPPYEQYF.

This chain links TRBV20-1 with TRBJ2-6; a possible D gene is TRBD1 (6 bases). The CDR3 contains 16 residues. The ends were cut back, 3 bases at V and 0 bases at J, with 12 bases in the middle. The germline CDR1 and CDR2 sequences are DFQATT and SNEGSKA (reference sequence). This CDR3 reads CSASVRGVSGANVLTF. As DNA, the CDR3 is TGCAGTGCTAGTGTCAGGGGCGTCTCTGGGGCCAACGTCCTGACTTTC.

Points on this clonotype: The missing conserved phenylalanine or tryptophan at the end of this CDR3 makes a read error likely. V is TRBV25-1 and J is TRBJ1-1, with no clear D. This CDR3 is 13 amino acids long. Germline CDR1 reads MGHDK; CDR2 reads SYGVNS. The CDR3 region has the DNA TGTGCGAGCAGAAACAACAGAAACACTGAAGCTTTCTCT. Encoded protein: CASRNNRNTEAFS.